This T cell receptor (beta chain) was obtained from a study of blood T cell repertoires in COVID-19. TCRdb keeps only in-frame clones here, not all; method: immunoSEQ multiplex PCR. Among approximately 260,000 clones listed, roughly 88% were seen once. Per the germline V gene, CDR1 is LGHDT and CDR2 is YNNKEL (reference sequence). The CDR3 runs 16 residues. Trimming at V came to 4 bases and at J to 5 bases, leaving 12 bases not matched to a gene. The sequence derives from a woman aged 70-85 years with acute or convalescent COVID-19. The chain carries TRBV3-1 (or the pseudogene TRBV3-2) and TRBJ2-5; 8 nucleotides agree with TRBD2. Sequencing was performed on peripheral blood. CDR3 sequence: CASSLHGRGAEETQYF. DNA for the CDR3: TGTGCCAGCAGCCTTCACGGGCGGGGGGCCGAGGAGACCCAGTACTTC.